Below, 31 T cell receptor beta chains from the same sample are listed, as sequenced in a study of vaccination and CD4 T cells after COVID-19. Sample treatment: approximately 9-day PBMC culture with coronavirus spike peptide pools or control peptides (ViraFEST assay). Cultured CD4+ T cells had their DNA profiled by the Oncomine TCR Beta short-read assay. One entry per CDR3 protein results from TCRdb running MiXCR on the PCR reads. Of around 14,000 distinct CDR3 sequences in the sample, around half were seen once. No cognate antigen is known for these TCRs. Sequencing was done on a sample of CD4+ T cells from blood, cultured in vitro. The receptors shown here come from a human donor who had recovered from COVID-19.

The chain combines TRBV28 with TRBJ1-4, with D possibly TRBD1 on 6 matching bases. This CDR3 has 15 amino acids. Germline assignment: CDR1 MDHEN and CDR2 SYDVKM. Trimming removed 2 bases from V and 4 bases from J, with 11 bases in between. CDR3 nucleotides: TGTGCCAGCAGTTTACAAACAGGGCTTAATGAAAAACTGTTTTTT. Its translation: CASSLQTGLNEKLFF.

The chain carries TRBV21-1 and TRBJ2-7. TRBV21-1 constitutes a pseudogene. This CDR3 has 15 residues. The CDR3 region has the DNA TGTGCCAGCACCCCGACGCCGGGGAGGTACTACGAGCAGTACTTC. Residues: CASTPTPGRYYEQYF.

The chain is built from TRBV20-1 and TRBJ2-3; D unclear. V lost 1 base, J lost 3 bases, and 8 bases lay in between. Germline V gives CDR1 DFQATT, CDR2 SNEGSKA (reference sequence). This CDR3 is 13 amino acids long. The CDR3, as DNA: TGCAGTGCTAGAGTCTCTAGTACAGATACGCAGTATTTT. As protein: CSARVSSTDTQYF.

V usage is TRBV27 and J usage is TRBJ2-7, with 13 bases aligning to TRBD2. Germline V CDR1 and CDR2: MNHEY, SMNVEV (reference sequence). V lost 8 bases to trimming and J lost 3 bases; unmatched junction nucleotides: 7. CDR3 length: 15 amino acids. The DNA of the CDR3 is TGTGCCAGCCCTTACAGGACTAGCGGGAGCTACGAGCAGTACTTC. This encodes CASPYRTSGSYEQYF.

The chain has TRBV7-2 and TRBJ1-5; the D is unclear. Trimming stripped 5 bases from V and 1 base from J, with 12 bases between. This CDR3 contains 15 residues. Per germline, CDR1 SGHTA and CDR2 FQGNSA. DNA of the CDR3: TGTGCCAGCAGCCCCGTAGGGAACAGCAATCAGCCCCAGCATTTT. Its protein product is CASSPVGNSNQPQHF.

The CDR3 loop reads CASTNRDRSYEQYF. The CDR3 nucleotides are TGTGCCAGCACTAACCGGGACCGGAGCTACGAGCAGTACTTC. The chain is built from TRBV2 and TRBJ2-7, with D perhaps being TRBD1 or TRBD2 (5 bases each). CDR3 length equals 14 residues. Trimming took 7 bases from V and 3 from J, leaving 16 bases between them. Germline CDR1 is SNHLY and CDR2 is FYNNEI.

CDR3 protein: CSAVAGRDIQYF. In DNA, the CDR3 is TGCAGTGCTGTGGCAGGGAGGGACATTCAGTACTTC. The chain uses TRBV20-1 and TRBJ2-4; 7 bases match TRBD2. V lost 5 bases to trimming and J lost 8 bases; unmatched junction nucleotides: 6. Per the germline V gene, CDR1 is DFQATT and CDR2 is SNEGSKA (reference sequence). The CDR3 is 12 residues long.

This chain connects TRBV19 to TRBJ2-3, with D hard to call. This CDR3 has 17 amino acids. CDR1 and CDR2 (germline): LNHDA, SQIVND (reference sequence). V lost 1 base and J lost 2, with 16 bases in between. CDR3 region: CASSIGIQPWATDTQYF. For the CDR3, the DNA is TGTGCCAGTAGTATAGGGATACAGCCGTGGGCCACAGATACGCAGTATTTT.

The J gene is TRBJ2-4, the V gene TRBV28; D is undetermined. Trimming took 2 bases from V and 8 from J, leaving 13 bases between them. The germline V gene has CDR1 MDHEN and CDR2 SYDVKM. The CDR3 runs to 14 residues. CDR3 in amino acids: CASSLSVGGHIQYF. The DNA for the CDR3 is TGTGCCAGCAGTTTAAGCGTGGGCGGACACATTCAGTACTTC.

This clonotype was found once. The chain uses TRBV2 and TRBJ1-5; D is uncertain. The ends were cut back, 6 bases at V and 3 bases at J, with 9 bases in the middle. The CDR3 sequence is 13 residues long. Germline-derived CDR1 and CDR2 are SNHLY and FYNNEI. DNA for the CDR3: TGTGCCAGCAGCCGCTCCGCCAATCAGCCCCAGCATTTT. Protein sequence: CASSRSANQPQHF.

V usage is TRBV28 and J usage is TRBJ1-2; 8 bases agree with TRBD1. Trimming removed 8 bases from V and 2 bases from J; junction bases left unmatched: 7. Germline V gene sequence: CDR1 MDHEN, CDR2 SYDVKM. CDR3 length equals 14 residues. DNA for the CDR3: TGTGCCAGCGGAACAGGGGGGGAGAACTATGGCTACACCTTC. Encoded protein: CASGTGGENYGYTF.

This clonotype has just one count. The chain couples TRBV24-1 to TRBJ2-1, with 10 bases lining up with TRBD1. The length of the CDR3 is 15 residues. After removal of 6 bases from V and 4 bases from J, the junction contained 5 bases not matched to a gene. CDR1 and CDR2 (germline): KGHDR, SFDVKD. In DNA form, the CDR3 reads TGTGCCACCAGTCGGTCGGGACAGGGGTACAATGAGCAGTTCTTC. It specifies CATSRSGQGYNEQFF.

The CDR3 loop is CASSATPGHSGNTIYF. The CDR3 bases are TGTGCCAGCAGCGCGACGCCAGGGCACTCTGGAAACACCATATATTTT. V is TRBV6-1 and J is TRBJ1-3; possibly TRBD1 for D (5 bases). The germline CDR1 and CDR2 sequences are MNHNS and SASEGT. Trimming removed 6 bases at V and 0 bases at J, with 15 bases between. CDR3 length: 16 amino acids.

A remark on this clonotype: At one of its ends the junction is not consistent with the germline gene, which may arise from a read error. This chain connects TRBV11-2 to TRBJ1-2; a possible D gene is TRBD1 (5 bases). The CDR3 runs 11 residues. Germline CDR1 reads SGHAT; CDR2 reads FQNNGV. The CDR3 DNA reads as TGTGCCAGCAGCTTAGAAGGACACCAGAACTTC. This gives the protein CASSLEGHQNF.

The J gene is TRBJ1-6, the V gene TRBV9; a weak D match, TRBD1 (5 bases). The germline V and J ends were trimmed by 0 bases and 6 bases, with 10 bases remaining between them. The V gene's germline CDR1 is SGDLS and CDR2 YYNGEE. The CDR3 length is 15 residues. CDR3 region: CASSVGDSANSPLHF. CDR3 coding DNA: TGTGCCAGCAGCGTAGGAGACAGCGCTAATTCACCCCTCCACTTT.

This clonotype was observed once. The chain has TRBV6-2 or TRBV6-3 and TRBJ2-2; D possibly uses TRBD1 or TRBD2 (5 bases each). CDR1 MNHEY and CDR2 SVGEGT come from the germline V gene. This CDR3 comprises 12 residues. V was clipped by 6 bases and J by 6 bases, with 8 bases between them. The CDR3 region has the DNA TGTGCCAGCAGGGGGACGGCCGGGGAGCTGTTTTTT. Its translation: CASRGTAGELFF.

This sequence joins TRBV6-4 and TRBJ2-7; TRBD1 matches 9 bases. Germline V gene lookup returns CDR1 MRHNA and CDR2 SNTAGT. J lost 6 bases, V lost 5 bases, and 5 bases had no gene match. The CDR3 runs to 13 residues. In DNA form, the CDR3 reads TGTGCCAGCAGTTGGGGACAGGGTGGCGAGCAGTACTTC. Its protein is CASSWGQGGEQYF.

The rearrangement links TRBV4-1 to TRBJ1-6; 7 positions match TRBD1. The CDR3 is 16 amino acids. Germline loops: CDR1 MGHRA, CDR2 YSYEKL. The trim removed 4 bases at V and 10 bases at J, leaving 13 bases unmatched. The CDR3 spells CASSRPSDRVDSPLHF. In nucleotides, the CDR3 is TGCGCCAGCAGCCGCCCTTCTGACAGGGTGGACTCACCCCTCCACTTT.

The genes are TRBV5-4 and TRBJ1-2; 12 positions agree with TRBD1. J lost 3 bases, V lost 3 bases, and 3 bases had no gene match. The V gene's germline CDR1 is SGHNT and CDR2 YYREEE (reference sequence). The CDR3 has 15 amino acids. CDR3 sequence: CASSSGTGGDYGYTF. The CDR3 region has the DNA TGTGCCAGCAGCTCCGGGACAGGGGGCGACTATGGCTACACCTTC.

The chain carries TRBV5-6 and TRBJ1-5; D perhaps matches TRBD1 (6 bases). CDR3 length: 16 amino acids. Trimming left V 2 bases short and J 1 base short, with 13 bases between. The germline CDR1 and CDR2 sequences are SGHDT and YYEEEE. For the CDR3, the DNA is TGTGCCAGCAGCTTACAGGGATCTCTGAGCAATCAGCCCCAGCATTTT. Amino acids: CASSLQGSLSNQPQHF. Filled out from reference TRBV5-6 and TRBJ1-5, the complete variable domain reads DAGVTQSPTHLIKTRGQQVTLRCSPKSGHDTVSWYQQALGQGPQFIFQYYEEEERQRGNFPDRFSGHQFPNYSSELNVNALLLGDSALYLCASSLQGSLSNQPQHFGDGTRLSIL.

With respect to this clonotype: At one of its ends the junction is not consistent with the germline gene, which may arise from a read error. V is TRBV7-9 and J is TRBJ2-6, with D possibly being TRBD2 (6 bases). Germline V gene data show CDR1 as SEHNR and CDR2 as FQNEAQ (reference sequence). This CDR3 spans 20 amino acids. The CDR3 loop reads CASSQELIGGGLSGANVLTF. As DNA, the CDR3 is TGCGCCAGCAGCCAAGAGTTAATCGGAGGAGGGTTGTCTGGGGCCAACGTCCTGACTTTC.

This clonotype was seen only a few times. This chain connects TRBV24-1 to TRBJ1-5; 8 bases match TRBD1. Germline V gene data show CDR1 as KGHDR and CDR2 as SFDVKD. This CDR3 has 16 amino acids. V gave up 4 bases and J gave up 6 bases; unmatched junction bases: 10. CDR3 DNA: TGTGCCACCAGTGACCCGGGACAGGCGGGAGGTCAGCCCCAGCATTTT. Its protein is CATSDPGQAGGQPQHF.

This clonotype was recorded a few times. The chain combines TRBV5-1 with TRBJ1-2; 8 bases are shared with TRBD1. The germline V gene encodes CDR1 SGHRS and CDR2 YFSETQ. CDR3 length: 14 amino acids. After removal of 3 bases from V and 6 bases from J, the junction contained 7 bases not matched to a gene. CDR3 sequence: CASSWGTGINGYTF. The CDR3 DNA reads as TGCGCCAGCAGCTGGGGGACAGGTATTAATGGCTACACCTTC.

CDR3 loop: CASKQGVSRSEAFF. As DNA, the CDR3 is TGTGCCAGCAAGCAGGGTGTGTCTCGATCCGAAGCTTTCTTT. The chain is built from TRBV6-1 and TRBJ1-1, with D maybe TRBD1 (5 bases). There are 14 residues in the CDR3. Trimming removed 7 bases at V and 8 bases at J, with 20 bases between. Germline CDR1 reads MNHNS; CDR2 reads SASEGT.

V and J are TRBV20-1 and TRBJ2-7; D unclear. Germline V gene lookup returns CDR1 DFQATT and CDR2 SNEGSKA (reference sequence). Trimming shortened V by 6 bases and J by 0 bases, and 9 bases separated the two germline ends. The CDR3 has 12 residues. CDR3 sequence (DNA): TGCAGTGCCAGGTCGCCCTCCTACGAGCAGTACTTC. Its protein is CSARSPSYEQYF.

V is TRBV6-2 or TRBV6-3 and J is TRBJ2-5; a possible D gene is TRBD1 (6 bases). The ends were cut back, 4 bases at V and 1 base at J, with 13 bases in the middle. CDR3 length: 15 residues. Germline CDR1 is MNHEY and CDR2 is SVGEGT. Here the CDR3 reads CASSSPGQGQETQYF. In DNA form, the CDR3 reads TGTGCCAGCAGTTCGCCGGGACAAGGCCAAGAGACCCAGTACTTC.

The chain couples TRBV6-5 to TRBJ1-5; TRBD1 aligns across 8 bases. Germline CDR1 is MNHEY and CDR2 is SVGAGI. Trimming cost V 2 bases and J 1 base; bases outside gene matches: 10. The CDR3 has 18 amino acids. The CDR3 DNA sequence: TGTGCCAGCAGTTACCAGGGCCCAGGGGGCTTCAGCAATCAGCCCCAGCATTTT. This codes for CASSYQGPGGFSNQPQHF.

The chain is built from TRBV6-2 or TRBV6-3 and TRBJ2-1; D may be TRBD2 (6 bases). Germline CDR1 and CDR2: MNHEY and SVGEGT. V dropped 4 bases and J dropped 1 base, with 17 bases sitting between them. The CDR3 spans 17 residues. CDR3 DNA: TGTGCCAGCAGTTCAGGGCTATCAGGGAGGTCCTACAATGAGCAGTTCTTC. It translates to CASSSGLSGRSYNEQFF.

The CDR3 spells CASSPDRTEQYF. In nucleotides, the CDR3 is TGTGCCAGCTCACCGGATCGGACTGAGCAGTACTTC. The V call is TRBV18, the J call TRBJ2-7; D possibly corresponds to TRBD2 (5 bases). The V gene's germline CDR1 is KGHSH and CDR2 LQKENI. Deletions cut 3 bases from V and 7 bases from J, with 10 bases between. This CDR3 is built from 12 residues.

The genes are TRBV6-1 and TRBJ2-7; TRBD1 is a possible D gene (6 bases). Trimming removed 7 bases from V and 7 bases from J, with 23 bases in between. Germline V gives CDR1 MNHNS, CDR2 SASEGT. The CDR3 consists of 15 residues. CDR3 loop: CASTPRGTPAGEQYF. The DNA of the CDR3 is TGTGCCAGCACCCCACGAGGGACACCGGCCGGGGAGCAGTACTTC.

V usage is TRBV12-3 or TRBV12-4 and J usage is TRBJ2-7; 7 positions agree with TRBD1. V lost 5 bases to trimming and J lost 2 bases; unmatched junction nucleotides: 6. The CDR3 length is 14 residues. CDR3 in amino acids: CASSRRQGPYEQYF. In DNA, the CDR3 is TGTGCCAGCAGTCGTCGACAGGGTCCCTACGAGCAGTACTTC.